This is a list of T cell receptor beta chains from one sample in a study of cytomegalovirus exposure and HLA in healthy donors. The data were produced by immunoSEQ multiplex PCR, yet TCRdb's version contains in-frame clones alone and is incomplete. Here the sample spans around 170,000 clones, 75% to 90% being singletons. The material sequenced was PBMCs. Source of these receptors: a woman aged 45-65 years in good health and CMV-seropositive. Both conserved end residues are part of each CDR3. The D gene is left open where the match is weak. Rows give clone size only sometimes, using once, few, many, or a class for an expanded clone.

clone_size	v_call	j_call	d_call	cdr3_aa	cdr3_nt
once	TRBV10-3	TRBJ1-1	NA	CASSPGTEAFF	TGTGCCAGCAGCCCGGGCACTGAAGCTTTCTTT
NA	TRBV9	TRBJ1-1	NA	CASSGTTGFLNTEAFF	TGTGCCAGCAGCGGAACTACAGGGTTCCTGAACACTGAAGCTTTCTTT
once	TRBV6-5	TRBJ2-6	TRBD2	CASSRGLAGANVLTF	TGTGCCAGCAGCCGCGGACTAGCTGGGGCCAACGTCCTGACTTTC
NA	TRBV19	TRBJ2-7	NA	CASSRDIYLGYEQYF	TGTGCCAGTAGTAGGGACATTTACTTGGGGTACGAGCAGTACTTC
NA	TRBV7-9	TRBJ2-7	NA	CASTDPAVGYEQYF	TGTGCCAGCACCGACCCGGCGGTCGGCTACGAGCAGTACTTC
NA	TRBV5-1	TRBJ1-2	NA	CASSLAGSGYGYTF	TGCGCCAGCAGCTTGGCCGGGAGTGGCTATGGCTACACCTTC
NA	TRBV11-3	TRBJ2-2	TRBD1	CASSVGTGNTGELFF	TGTGCCAGCAGCGTCGGGACAGGAAACACCGGGGAGCTGTTTTTT
NA	TRBV6-1	TRBJ1-5	NA	CASSPTGGDQPQHF	TGTGCCAGCAGCCCTACGGGGGGGGATCAGCCCCAGCATTTT
NA	TRBV5-6	TRBJ2-1	TRBD1	CASSRGQGWDEQFF	TGTGCCAGCAGCAGAGGACAGGGATGGGATGAGCAGTTCTTC
NA	TRBV29-1	TRBJ1-2	NA	CSAPLDSNYGYTF	TGCAGCGCCCCTCTGGACAGCAACTATGGCTACACCTTC
NA	TRBV4-2	TRBJ2-1	NA	CASSLEGLVNEQFF	TGTGCCAGCAGCTTGGAGGGACTCGTGAATGAGCAGTTCTTC
NA	TRBV20-1	TRBJ1-4	NA	CSARGNEKLFF	TGCAGTGCAAGGGGTAATGAAAAACTGTTTTTT
NA	TRBV28	TRBJ2-5	TRBD2	CASSFHSGGLGTQYF	TGTGCCAGCAGTTTTCACTCGGGGGGATTGGGGACCCAGTACTTC
NA	TRBV6-5	TRBJ1-2	NA	CASSYGAGNYGYTF	TGTGCCAGCAGTTACGGGGCAGGGAACTATGGCTACACCTTC
NA	TRBV5-1	TRBJ2-5	TRBD2	CASSPWSLAGTETQYF	TGCGCCAGCAGCCCTTGGTCACTAGCGGGGACGGAGACCCAGTACTTC
NA	TRBV18	TRBJ1-2	NA	CASSPGPGLSYGYTF	TGTGCCAGCTCACCAGGGCCAGGGCTTTCCTATGGCTACACCTTC
NA	TRBV7-8	TRBJ2-5	NA	CASSSKETQYF	TGTGCCAGCAGCTCCAAAGAGACCCAGTACTTC
NA	TRBV11-2	TRBJ1-5	NA	CASSLTDSQPQHF	TGTGCCAGCAGCTTGACAGATAGTCAGCCCCAGCATTTT
NA	TRBV9	TRBJ2-5	TRBD2	CASSVGRGLAGEETQYF	TGTGCCAGCAGCGTAGGTCGGGGACTAGCGGGGGAAGAGACCCAGTACTTC
NA	TRBV7-9	TRBJ1-6	NA	CASSFKLGVANSPLHF	TGTGCCAGCAGCTTTAAGTTGGGCGTCGCAAACTCACCCCTCCACTTT
NA	TRBV29-1	TRBJ2-3	NA	CSVDPGGTDTQYF	TGCAGCGTTGATCCTGGAGGCACAGATACGCAGTATTTT
once	TRBV19	TRBJ1-1	NA	CASSMAMNTEAFF	TGTGCCAGTAGTATGGCCATGAACACTGAAGCTTTCTTT
NA	TRBV4-1	TRBJ2-5	TRBD2	CASSQDWGGWQETQYF	TGCGCCAGCAGCCAAGACTGGGGGGGGTGGCAAGAGACCCAGTACTTC
NA	TRBV11-2	TRBJ2-7	TRBD1	CASSTGTGGSYEQYF	TGTGCCAGCAGCACCGGGACAGGGGGCTCCTACGAGCAGTACTTC
NA	TRBV28	TRBJ2-7	NA	CASSFGYEQYF	TGTGCCAGCAGTTTCGGGTACGAGCAGTACTTC
NA	TRBV6-4	TRBJ1-2	NA	CASSDAEASPTRNYGYTF	TGTGCCAGCAGTGACGCGGAGGCCAGTCCCACCCGTAACTATGGCTACACCTTC
NA	TRBV11-2	TRBJ2-1	NA	CASSFQGGKSYNEQFF	TGTGCCAGCAGCTTCCAGGGCGGTAAGTCCTACAATGAGCAGTTCTTC
NA	TRBV10-2	TRBJ1-5	TRBD1	CASRRTGVNQPQHF	TGCGCCAGCAGGAGGACAGGGGTTAATCAGCCCCAGCATTTT
NA	TRBV7-2	TRBJ1-3	TRBD1	CASSRDSGGSGNTIYF	TGTGCCAGCAGCCGGGACAGCGGGGGCTCTGGAAACACCATATATTTT
NA	TRBV7-9	TRBJ2-2	TRBD1	CASSPSGQGNVKDGELFF	TGTGCCAGCAGCCCGTCGGGACAGGGAAACGTTAAGGATGGGGAGCTGTTTTTT
NA	TRBV18	TRBJ2-5	NA	CASSPRPTGQETQYF	TGTGCCAGCTCACCAAGGCCGACAGGCCAAGAGACCCAGTACTTC
NA	TRBV28	TRBJ2-7	NA	CASSFGGREQYF	TGTGCCAGCAGTTTCGGAGGGCGGGAGCAGTACTTC
few	TRBV12-5	TRBJ1-2	NA	CASGPGRGNYGYTF	TGTGCTAGTGGACCCGGAAGGGGGAACTATGGCTACACCTTC
NA	TRBV7-7	TRBJ2-3	NA	CASSWGPSTDTQYF	TGTGCTAGCTCCTGGGGCCCTAGCACAGATACGCAGTATTTT
NA	TRBV5-4	TRBJ1-2	TRBD1	CASSPTRGTGSNYGYTF	TGTGCCAGCAGCCCCACCCGTGGGACAGGCTCTAACTATGGCTACACCTTC
NA	TRBV11-2	TRBJ2-2	NA	CASSLGLANTGELFF	TGTGCCAGCAGCTTAGGACTAGCGAACACCGGGGAGCTGTTTTTT
NA	TRBV5-1	TRBJ2-2	NA	CASKGLANTGELFF	TGCGCCAGCAAAGGACTCGCGAACACCGGGGAGCTGTTTTTT
NA	TRBV5-1	TRBJ1-1	NA	CASSLFEGTEAFF	TGCGCCAGCAGCTTGTTTGAGGGCACTGAAGCTTTCTTT
few	TRBV7-2	TRBJ2-7	NA	CASSFDSSYEQYF	TGTGCCAGCAGCTTCGACAGCTCCTACGAGCAGTACTTC
once	TRBV9	TRBJ2-1	NA	CASSVEGGATYNEQFF	TGTGCCAGCAGCGTAGAAGGGGGGGCTACCTACAATGAGCAGTTCTTC
NA	TRBV7-9	TRBJ2-7	NA	CSSSLGDISYEQYF	TGTTCCAGCAGCTTAGGGGACATTTCCTACGAGCAGTACTTC
NA	TRBV27	TRBJ2-1	TRBD1	CASSFALTGGPHNEQFF	TGTGCCAGCAGTTTCGCATTGACAGGGGGCCCCCACAATGAGCAGTTCTTC
NA	TRBV10-1	TRBJ1-5	NA	CASIQLTPEDSTNQPQHF	TGCGCCAGCATCCAACTAACCCCCGAAGACAGCACCAATCAGCCCCAGCATTTT
NA	TRBV19	TRBJ1-5	TRBD1	CASMTGGTRGQPQHF	TGTGCCAGTATGACAGGGGGAACGAGAGGTCAGCCCCAGCATTTT
NA	TRBV28	TRBJ2-3	NA	CASSRGQDTQYF	TGTGCCAGCAGTCGTGGACAGGATACGCAGTATTTT
NA	TRBV21-1	TRBJ1-6	NA	CASSPEAGTSSYNSPLHF	TGTGCCAGCAGCCCGGAAGCGGGGACCAGCTCCTATAATTCACCCCTCCACTTT